This T cell receptor beta chain was captured in a study of T cell repertoires in cytomegalovirus infection. TCRdb processed the reads anew with MiXCR; each CDR3 protein has one entry. The sample yields 450,000 to 550,000 distinct CDR3 sequences, 15% to 20% seen once. This clonotype occurred many times. Antigen unknown. The CDR3 consists of 16 residues. Germline V gives CDR1 SEHNR, CDR2 FQNEAQ (reference sequence). V dropped 5 bases and J dropped 5 bases, with 18 bases sitting between them. Study-wide points: Carriers of CMV and the relevant HLA type were discriminated by public TCR beta frequency.

This chain links TRBV7-9 with TRBJ1-4; no clear D. The sequence derives from a human donor in good health (CMV status not recorded). Some clones in this sample may be carry-over from other donors' samples. Material: CD8+ T cells from PBMCs. The CDR3 DNA is TGTGCCAGCAGCCCCGTGTGGGGAGACGAGAATGAAAAACTGTTTTTT. Protein sequence: CASSPVWGDENEKLFF. The full variable domain, its missing parts supplied by reference TRBV7-9 and TRBJ1-4, is DTGVSQNPRHKITKRGQNVTFRCDPISEHNRLYWYRQTLGQGPEFLTYFQNEAQLEKSRLLSDRFSAERPKGSFSTLEIQRTEQGDSAMYLCASSPVWGDENEKLFFGSGTQLSVL.